The 21 T cell receptor beta chains in this list originate from one sample, sequenced in a study of cytomegalovirus exposure and HLA in healthy donors. PCR amplification relied on 60 Vbeta primers (plus 13 Jbeta primers). Sequenced by immunoSEQ multiplex PCR; TCRdb stores in-frame clones only, minus some. The sample has just under 95,000 clones, around 85% seen once. Sequencing was carried out using PBMCs. These receptors all stem from a girl aged 2 to 10 in good health and CMV-seropositive.

V usage is TRBV2 and J usage is TRBJ2-1, with TRBD2 identical over 10 bases. Germline V gene sequence: CDR1 SNHLY, CDR2 FYNNEI. This CDR3 contains 17 residues. The V gene end was trimmed by 6 bases and the J gene end by 7 bases; junction bases not matched to a gene: 15. In DNA form, the CDR3 reads TGTGCCAGCAGGACCGGGGGTCTAGCGGGAGCGCGGAATGAGCAGTTCTTC. Translation: CASRTGGLAGARNEQFF.

V gene TRBV7-6 combines with J gene TRBJ2-1; TRBD2 agrees at 7 bases. CDR3 length: 15 residues. Germline-derived CDR1 and CDR2 are SGHVS and FNYEAQ. Trimming took 3 bases from V and 9 from J; bases not matched to a gene: 11. Written as DNA, the CDR3 is TGTGCCAGCAGCTTCGGTCCGTCTAGCGGCGGTGAGCAGTTCTTC. It codes for CASSFGPSSGGEQFF. The whole variable domain, filled in from reference TRBV7-6 and TRBJ2-1, reads GAGVSQSPRYKVTKRGQDVALRCDPISGHVSLYWYRQALGQGPEFLTYFNYEAQQDKSGLPNDRFSAERPEGSISTLTIQRTEQRDSAMYRCASSFGPSSGGEQFFGPGTRLTVL.

The V call is TRBV11-2, the J call TRBJ1-5; 9 positions match TRBD1. Germline CDR1 SGHAT, CDR2 FQNNGV. After removal of 5 bases from V and 6 bases from J, the junction contained 11 bases not matched to a gene. CDR3 length: 16 residues. CDR3 nucleotide sequence: TGTGCCAGCAGCGTAGGGTCCGGGACAGGGTTTCAGCCCCAGCATTTT. Protein sequence: CASSVGSGTGFQPQHF. The full variable domain, completed using reference TRBV11-2 and TRBJ1-5, is EAGVAQSPRYKIIEKRQSVAFWCNPISGHATLYWYQQILGQGPKLLIQFQNNGVVDDSQLPKDRFSAERLKGVDSTLKIQPAKLEDSAVYLCASSVGSGTGFQPQHFGDGTRLSIL.

The chain employs TRBV15 and TRBJ2-3; TRBD2 aligns across 7 bases. The CDR3 loop spans 15 amino acids. Germline-derived CDR1 and CDR2 are LNHNV and YYDKDF (reference sequence). J was trimmed by 3 bases and V by 6 bases; bases with no gene match: 9. The DNA for the CDR3 is TGTGCCACCAGTTTGAGCGGGGCCCTGACAGATACGCAGTATTTT. Translated, it gives CATSLSGALTDTQYF.

V is TRBV5-6 and J is TRBJ1-2; D is undetermined. V dropped 0 bases and J dropped 0 bases, with 9 bases sitting between them. CDR1 and CDR2 (germline): SGHDT, YYEEEE. CDR3 length: 15 residues. The DNA for the CDR3 is TGTGCCAGCAGCTTGGTCGCACTTACTAACTATGGCTACACCTTC. It translates to CASSLVALTNYGYTF.

With respect to this clone: Distinct nucleotide sequences in the sample also encode this CDR3. The chain recombines TRBV18 with TRBJ1-1, with no clear D. Germline CDR1 reads KGHSH; CDR2 reads LQKENI. Trimming pared 0 bases from V and 1 base from J, leaving 12 bases between. The CDR3 is 16 residues long. The CDR3 here is CASSPPSRGSNTEAFF. CDR3 bases: TGTGCCAGCTCACCACCTTCCCGCGGGTCGAACACTGAAGCTTTCTTT.

This chain links TRBV5-1 with TRBJ2-7; 11 bases match TRBD2. The CDR3 covers 16 residues. CDR1 and CDR2 from the germline V gene are SGHRS and YFSETQ. V lost 4 bases to trimming and J lost 1 base; unmatched junction nucleotides: 7. The CDR3 DNA sequence: TGCGCCAGCAGCGAGGTGACTAGCGGGACTTCCTACGAGCAGTACTTC. The encoded protein is CASSEVTSGTSYEQYF.

V and J are TRBV28 and TRBJ1-1, with 8 bases aligning to TRBD1. The germline CDR1 and CDR2 sequences are MDHEN and SYDVKM. Trimming at V came to 6 bases and at J to 4 bases, leaving 1 base not matched to a gene. This CDR3 is built from 12 residues. The CDR3 loop is CASRTGATEAFF. The CDR3 coding sequence is TGTGCCAGCAGGACAGGGGCCACTGAAGCTTTCTTT.

This clone was detected only once. This chain links TRBV25-1 with TRBJ1-6, with D unresolved. Trimming removed 3 bases at V and 9 bases at J, with 21 bases between. CDR1 is MGHDK, CDR2 SYGVNS, per germline. The CDR3 length is 17 residues. The CDR3 DNA sequence: TGTGCCAGCAGTGATGATAAAGGAGGGTATTCCGGTTCACCCCTCCACTTT. Translation: CASSDDKGGYSGSPLHF.

V is TRBV11-2 and J is TRBJ2-3; D gene unclear. Trimming took 8 bases from V and 0 from J, leaving 9 bases between them. The length of the CDR3 is 13 residues. Germline CDR1 reads SGHAT; CDR2 reads FQNNGV. CDR3 nucleotides: TGTGCCAGCTCCCGTCCTAGCACAGATACGCAGTATTTT. Amino acid sequence: CASSRPSTDTQYF.

This clone was recorded once. The CDR3 DNA sequence: TGTGCCAGCTCACCACGCTATGCTTCAGATACGCAGTATTTT. This translates into CASSPRYASDTQYF. This chain connects TRBV18 to TRBJ2-3; D unclear. Looked up from germline, CDR1 is KGHSH and CDR2 is LQKENI. The CDR3 consists of 14 residues. With 1 base removed from V and 4 bases from J, the gap between germline ends came to 9 bases.

This chain joins TRBV5-4 and TRBJ2-1; 9 nucleotides align to TRBD2. The CDR3 runs 14 residues. After removal of 4 bases from V and 9 bases from J, the junction contained 8 bases not matched to a gene. The germline CDR1 and CDR2 sequences are SGHNT and YYREEE (reference sequence). This CDR3 reads CASSQLAGDGEQFF. The DNA of the CDR3 is TGTGCCAGCAGCCAATTAGCGGGAGACGGTGAGCAGTTCTTC.

This clone was picked up a small number of times. The chain employs TRBV6-1 and TRBJ2-2; no clear D. The germline V gene has CDR1 MNHNS and CDR2 SASEGT. This CDR3 region has 11 residues. Between the trimmed V and J ends, which lost 11 bases and 4 bases, there was a span of 8 bases. DNA for the CDR3: TGTGCCGGTCAGTCCACCGGGGAGCTGTTTTTT. Translating it yields CAGQSTGELFF.

The chain has TRBV29-1 and TRBJ2-3; a possible D gene is TRBD2 (6 bases). CDR3 length: 13 residues. Per germline, CDR1 SQVTM and CDR2 ANQGSEA. CDR3 DNA: TGCAGTGTTCTAGGGCGGGATACAGATACGCAGTATTTT. Its protein product is CSVLGRDTDTQYF.

V gene TRBV7-2 combines with J gene TRBJ2-7, with D possibly being TRBD2 (7 bases). The germline V and J ends were trimmed by 6 bases and 0 bases, with 18 bases remaining between them. CDR3 length equals 16 residues. CDR1 is SGHTA, CDR2 FQGNSA, per germline. The CDR3 nucleotides read TGTGCCAGCAGTTTTACCTCGGGGGGCCGCTCCTACGAGCAGTACTTC. This encodes CASSFTSGGRSYEQYF.

In DNA, the CDR3 is TGTGCCAGCAGCTTATTAGCCAGGGGTGTTGAAGCTTTCTTT. Protein: CASSLLARGVEAFF. The chain combines TRBV7-9 with TRBJ1-1; the D gene is possibly TRBD1 (6 bases). V shed 2 bases and J shed 7 bases, with 14 bases lying between them. Germline lookup yields CDR1 SEHNR and CDR2 FQNEAQ (reference sequence). The CDR3 covers 14 residues.

This clone showed up just a few times. V usage is TRBV30 and J usage is TRBJ2-3; D unresolved. This CDR3 region has 13 residues. The germline gives CDR1 GTSNPN, CDR2 SVGIG (reference sequence). V was pared by 4 bases and J by 0 bases, with 8 bases between. This chain's CDR3 is CAWMERSTDTQYF. The CDR3, as DNA: TGTGCCTGGATGGAGAGAAGCACAGATACGCAGTATTTT.

V usage is TRBV15 and J usage is TRBJ2-7; 10 bases fit TRBD1. This CDR3 region has 18 residues. Germline loops: CDR1 LNHNV, CDR2 YYDKDF (reference sequence). Losses at the gene ends were 2 bases for V and 5 bases for J; bases not matched to a gene: 15. DNA for the CDR3: TGTGCCACCAGCAGAAAGTTTACACCGGGACAGGGGCTGCACGAGCAGTACTTC. It translates to CATSRKFTPGQGLHEQYF.

The chain employs TRBV18 and TRBJ1-4; 9 nucleotides match TRBD1. Germline CDR1 is KGHSH and CDR2 is LQKENI. There are 15 residues in the CDR3. With V trimmed by 6 bases and J by 8 bases, 10 bases remained unmatched. The CDR3 sequence is CASSGQGRIGEKLFF. CDR3 sequence (DNA): TGTGCCAGCTCGGGACAGGGCCGCATCGGAGAAAAACTGTTTTTT.

The genes are TRBV7-9 and TRBJ2-1, with 8 bases aligning to TRBD2. V shed 2 bases, J shed 9 bases, and the junction held 9 bases outside the gene matches. This CDR3 is built from 15 residues. The germline V gene has CDR1 SEHNR and CDR2 FQNEAQ (reference sequence). This CDR3 reads CASSLRREVRSEQFF. The CDR3 coding sequence is TGTGCCAGCAGCTTAAGGCGGGAGGTTAGAAGTGAGCAGTTCTTC. The whole variable domain, filled in from reference TRBV7-9 and TRBJ2-1, reads DTGVSQNPRHKITKRGQNVTFRCDPISEHNRLYWYRQTLGQGPEFLTYFQNEAQLEKSRLLSDRFSAERPKGSFSTLEIQRTEQGDSAMYLCASSLRREVRSEQFFGPGTRLTVL.

The DNA for the CDR3 is TGTGCCAGCAGGACGGGGGTTCGGGGACAGCCCCAGCATTTT. It yields the protein CASRTGVRGQPQHF. V is TRBV6-5 and J is TRBJ1-5, with D perhaps TRBD1 (5 bases). Trimming removed 6 bases at V and 7 bases at J, with 16 bases between. CDR1 is MNHEY, CDR2 SVGAGI, per germline. This CDR3 is built from 14 residues.